Sequencing of this T cell receptor (beta chain) was carried out in a study of blood T cell repertoires in COVID-19. Study information: Acute-phase and convalescent COVID-19 samples originated in the United States, Italy and Spain. The cDNA or gDNA used as material had been derived from T cells, B-cell-depleted T cells, or PBMCs.

The assay was immunoSEQ multiplex PCR, and TCRdb's table has in-frame clones only and misses some. The data show about 44,000 clones, 84% seen once. What was sequenced was peripheral blood. The sequence was obtained from a human donor in a cohort sampled during active COVID-19.

The chain's CDR3 is CASSPRQGTHNEQFF. Written as DNA, the CDR3 is TGTGCCAGCAGTCCCCGACAGGGTACCCACAATGAGCAGTTCTTC. The chain combines TRBV27 with TRBJ2-1; 7 positions agree with TRBD1. Germline V gene sequence: CDR1 MNHEY, CDR2 SMNVEV (reference sequence). CDR3 length: 15 amino acids. Germline trimming cut 5 bases from V and 5 bases from J; bases unmatched to any gene: 9.